This entry lists 26 T cell receptor beta chains sequenced from one sample in a study of T cell clones after liver transplantation. The method was immunoSEQ multiplex PCR; TCRdb's version includes in-frame clones alone and lacks a portion of them. Of under 55,000 clones in the sample, 80% to 90% are singletons; the top ten hold around an eighth. This sample comprised CD8+ T cells from blood, obtained 12 months after liver transplant. Every receptor here comes from a human patient who received a liver transplant. Some T cells may be provided by the graft donor.

The J gene is TRBJ1-4, the V gene TRBV4-2; D call uncertain. This CDR3 is 14 amino acids long. V was pared by 4 bases and J by 3 bases, with 9 bases between. CDR1 and CDR2 from the germline V gene are LGHNA and YNFKEQ. The CDR3 reads CASSPGGANEKLFF. DNA for the CDR3: TGTGCCAGCAGCCCCGGAGGTGCTAATGAAAAACTGTTTTTT.

This clone is classed as medium-sized. This rearrangement joins TRBV19 to TRBJ1-2; D remains ambiguous. The CDR3 loop spans 14 amino acids. V was trimmed by 2 bases and J by 8 bases, leaving 15 bases between them. Germline values: CDR1 LNHDA, CDR2 SQIVND (reference sequence). This CDR3 reads CASSISQSRRGYTF. The CDR3 bases are TGTGCCAGTAGTATATCACAAAGCCGCCGCGGCTACACCTTC. Using reference TRBV19 and TRBJ1-2 for the parts outside the CDR3, the full variable domain is DGGITQSPKYLFRKEGQNVTLSCEQNLNHDAMYWYRQDPGQGLRLIYYSQIVNDFQKGDIAEGYSVSREKKESFPLTVTSAQKNPTAFYLCASSISQSRRGYTFGSGTRLTVV.

The chain has TRBV27 and TRBJ1-1; 11 nucleotides line up with TRBD1. The ends lost 5 bases at V and 6 bases at J; junction bases unmatched: 8. The germline V gene has CDR1 MNHEY and CDR2 SMNVEV (reference sequence). The length of the CDR3 is 15 residues. In DNA form, the CDR3 reads TGTGCCAGCAGTCTAAGGACAGGGGGCACCGCTGAAGCTTTCTTT. It encodes CASSLRTGGTAEAFF.

The chain employs TRBV2 and TRBJ2-7; D is uncertain. The V gene lost 7 bases and the J gene lost 0 bases, with 16 bases spanning the gap. Germline V gene sequence: CDR1 SNHLY, CDR2 FYNNEI. This CDR3 spans 15 amino acids. The CDR3 reads CASTLGRMSSYEQYF. CDR3 bases: TGTGCCAGCACCCTAGGCCGAATGAGCTCCTACGAGCAGTACTTC.

The CDR3 region is CASSDGDPLNYGYTF. The DNA of the CDR3 is TGTGCCAGCAGTGACGGGGACCCGCTTAACTATGGCTACACCTTC. The genes are TRBV6-4 and TRBJ1-2, with D tentatively TRBD1 (5 bases). The germline V gene encodes CDR1 MRHNA and CDR2 SNTAGT. The CDR3 totals 15 residues. V gave up 2 bases and J gave up 1 base, with 11 bases separating them.

This CDR3 is CASSQERGRGNQPQHF. CDR3 bases: TGCGCCAGCAGCCAAGAAAGGGGCAGGGGGAATCAGCCCCAGCATTTT. This chain joins TRBV4-3 and TRBJ1-5; 7 nucleotides agree with TRBD1. CDR3 length: 16 residues. V dropped 0 bases and J dropped 4; count of bases not matched to a gene: 6. Germline values: CDR1 LGHNA, CDR2 YSLEER.

CDR3 bases: TGTGCCAGCAGCTCAGGGGTGGGGGCCAACGTCCTGACTTTC. It translates to CASSSGVGANVLTF. The chain combines TRBV7-9 with TRBJ2-6; D perhaps matches TRBD1 (6 bases). V was cut by 4 bases and J by 4 bases, with 8 bases left in between. This CDR3 is 14 amino acids long. The germline gives CDR1 SEHNR, CDR2 FQNEAQ (reference sequence).

This chain joins TRBV20-1 and TRBJ2-1; unclear D gene. Germline CDR1 and CDR2: DFQATT and SNEGSKA (reference sequence). Trimming took off 6 bases at V and 6 bases at J, with 6 bases between the two ends. The CDR3 has 10 residues. DNA of the CDR3: TGCAGTGCCACCAGCAATGAGCAGTTCTTC. Protein: CSATSNEQFF.

This chain connects TRBV7-6 to TRBJ2-1; D may match TRBD1 or TRBD2 (6 bases each). The CDR3 runs 12 residues. Germline V lookup: CDR1 SGHVS, CDR2 FNYEAQ. The germline V and J ends were trimmed by 5 bases and 8 bases, with 10 bases remaining between them. The CDR3 nucleotides read TGTGCCAGCAGCCCCGGGGGCGATGAGCAGTTCTTC. It is translated as CASSPGGDEQFF.

The rearrangement uses TRBV5-6 and TRBJ2-7; 8 positions match TRBD1. Germline V gives CDR1 SGHDT, CDR2 YYEEEE. With V trimmed by 4 bases and J by 2 bases, 8 bases remained unmatched. This CDR3 has 15 amino acids. Written as DNA, the CDR3 is TGTGCCAGCAGCCTACCGGGACAGGCAGCCTACGAGCAGTACTTC. Translated: CASSLPGQAAYEQYF.

The chain carries TRBV5-1 and TRBJ2-3, with 7 bases lining up with TRBD2. Trimming at V came to 3 bases and at J to 4 bases, leaving 8 bases not matched to a gene. The CDR3 runs 15 residues. Germline V lookup: CDR1 SGHRS, CDR2 YFSETQ. Written as DNA, the CDR3 is TGCGCCAGCAGCTCCGGCGGGAGAGGCGCAGATACGCAGTATTTT. It yields the protein CASSSGGRGADTQYF. Full variable domain (outside the CDR3, taken from reference TRBV5-1 and TRBJ2-3): KAGVTQTPRYLIKTRGQQVTLSCSPISGHRSVSWYQQTPGQGLQFLFEYFSETQRNKGNFPGRFSGRQFSNSRSEMNVSTLELGDSALYLCASSSGGRGADTQYFGPGTRLTVL.

This chain links TRBV4-1 with TRBJ1-4; perhaps TRBD1 as D (6 bases). The CDR3 contains 19 residues. CDR1 and CDR2 from the germline V gene are MGHRA and YSYEKL. Deletions cut 4 bases from V and 0 bases from J, with 21 bases between. CDR3 nucleotide sequence: TGCGCCAGCAGCCTCCGGACAGAATACCCTGCTGCAACTAATGAAAAACTGTTTTTT. Encoded protein: CASSLRTEYPAATNEKLFF.

The rearrangement joins TRBV4-1 to TRBJ2-7; D not resolved. V lost 2 bases and J 0 bases, leaving 17 bases between the germline ends. This CDR3 is built from 17 residues. CDR1 and CDR2 (germline): MGHRA, YSYEKL. CDR3 loop: CASSQLVGVKSSYEQYF. The DNA for the CDR3 is TGCGCCAGCAGCCAACTGGTAGGAGTTAAGAGCTCCTACGAGCAGTACTTC.

This clone was seen a single time. The chain recombines TRBV7-9 with TRBJ2-5; maybe TRBD1 (6 bases). V was shortened by 4 bases and J by 3 bases, with 21 bases between the two germline ends. Germline lookup yields CDR1 SEHNR and CDR2 FQNEAQ (reference sequence). The CDR3 has 17 amino acids. The CDR3: CASSSLPWTDPKETQYF. The DNA for the CDR3 is TGTGCCAGCAGCTCCCTTCCTTGGACAGACCCTAAAGAGACCCAGTACTTC.

This clone was observed a few times. The CDR3 loop is CASSGLDNEQFF. Here the CDR3 DNA reads TGTGCCAGCAGCGGATTGGACAATGAGCAGTTCTTC. The V gene is TRBV5-4, the J gene TRBJ2-1; no clear D. CDR1 SGHNT and CDR2 YYREEE come from the germline V gene (reference sequence). Between the trimmed V and J ends, which lost 4 bases and 5 bases, there was a span of 7 bases. This CDR3 has 12 residues.

The chain joins TRBV7-9 to TRBJ2-7, with D perhaps matching TRBD2 (6 bases). Germline V gene sequence: CDR1 SEHNR, CDR2 FQNEAQ (reference sequence). Trimming took 1 base from V and 5 from J, leaving 9 bases between them. The CDR3 loop spans 13 amino acids. The CDR3 is CASSLGRGDEQYF. The CDR3 nucleotides are TGTGCCAGCAGCTTAGGGAGGGGAGACGAGCAGTACTTC.

The rearrangement links TRBV19 to TRBJ1-2; possible D gene TRBD1, 6 bases. Trimming shortened V by 7 bases and J by 5 bases, and 11 bases separated the two germline ends. This CDR3 spans 12 amino acids. Germline values: CDR1 LNHDA, CDR2 SQIVND (reference sequence). The DNA of the CDR3 is TGTGCCAGTACCATGGGACATTATGGCTACACCTTC. Its translation: CASTMGHYGYTF.

This chain uses TRBV28 with TRBJ1-1, with D hard to call. V shed 4 bases and J shed 3 bases, with 15 bases lying between them. This CDR3 contains 15 residues. Germline CDR1 and CDR2: MDHEN and SYDVKM. The DNA for the CDR3 is TGTGCCAGCAGTTCCCACTCGGAATCGGACACTGAAGCTTTCTTT. This translates into CASSSHSESDTEAFF. The full variable domain, completed using reference TRBV28 and TRBJ1-1, is DVKVTQSSRYLVKRTGEKVFLECVQDMDHENMFWYRQDPGLGLRLIYFSYDVKMKEKGDIPEGYSVSREKKERFSLILESASTNQTSMYLCASSSHSESDTEAFFGQGTRLTVV.

The chain uses TRBV6-5 and TRBJ2-5, with 8 bases matching TRBD1. Germline V gene data show CDR1 as MNHEY and CDR2 as SVGAGI. This CDR3 is built from 14 residues. With V trimmed by 6 bases and J by 4 bases, 7 bases remained unmatched. The CDR3 protein is CASRVTGEGETQYF. The CDR3 bases are TGTGCCAGCAGGGTGACAGGGGAAGGAGAGACCCAGTACTTC.

The CDR3 protein is CASSASIGQVYEQYF. CDR3 nucleotides: TGTGCCAGTAGTGCCTCGATAGGGCAGGTCTACGAGCAGTACTTC. This chain joins TRBV19 and TRBJ2-7, with D uncertain. In germline, CDR1 is LNHDA, CDR2 SQIVND (reference sequence). This CDR3 region has 15 residues. The ends were cut back, 5 bases at V and 3 bases at J, with 17 bases in the middle.

This clone was found a few times. The CDR3 nucleotides read TGTGCCAGCAGCTTGGGGTGGAGGGGCACCCAGCATTTT. It translates to CASSLGWRGTQHF. The chain combines TRBV5-6 with TRBJ1-5; TRBD1 might be the D (5 bases). The ends were cut back, 0 bases at V and 11 bases at J, with 12 bases in the middle. The length of the CDR3 is 13 residues. Germline-derived CDR1 and CDR2 are SGHDT and YYEEEE.

The chain uses TRBV28 and TRBJ1-5; maybe TRBD1 (5 bases). The CDR3 consists of 18 residues. From germline, CDR1 is MDHEN and CDR2 SYDVKM. V was trimmed by 2 bases and J by 1 base, leaving 18 bases between them. CDR3: CASSLVGWGRMSNQPQHF. In nucleotides, the CDR3 is TGTGCCAGCAGTTTAGTCGGGTGGGGACGTATGAGCAATCAGCCCCAGCATTTT.

The chain uses TRBV4-1 and TRBJ2-7; TRBD1 agrees at 8 bases. Unmatched junction bases numbered 6, after V lost 2 bases and J lost 0 bases. This CDR3 is built from 16 residues. The germline V gene encodes CDR1 MGHRA and CDR2 YSYEKL. This CDR3 reads CASSQRGQASSYEQYF. The CDR3 DNA reads as TGCGCCAGCAGCCAACGGGGACAGGCCAGCTCCTACGAGCAGTACTTC.

The V and J genes are TRBV25-1 and TRBJ2-2; the D is unclear. The CDR3 spans 11 residues. Trimming shortened V by 5 bases and J by 6 bases, and 4 bases separated the two germline ends. Germline-derived CDR1 and CDR2 are MGHDK and SYGVNS. CDR3 coding DNA: TGTGCCAGCAGTCTCTCCGGGGAGCTGTTTTTT. Protein: CASSLSGELFF.

CDR3 nucleotide sequence: TGTGCCAGCAGTTCTAGCGGAAGTGAGCAGTTCTTC. This sequence encodes CASSSSGSEQFF. The V call is TRBV27, the J call TRBJ2-1; 7 positions match TRBD2. V was clipped by 4 bases and J by 9 bases; unmatched bases: 3. There are 12 residues in the CDR3. The V gene's germline CDR1 is MNHEY and CDR2 SMNVEV (reference sequence).

The rearrangement links TRBV28 to TRBJ2-2; no reliable D call. Germline V gene lookup returns CDR1 MDHEN and CDR2 SYDVKM. The V end was cut by 7 bases, the J end by 6 bases, with 3 bases between. This CDR3 is built from 10 residues. For the CDR3, the DNA is TGTGCCAGCAAGTCCGGGGAGCTGTTTTTT. It codes for CASKSGELFF.